Below are 22 T cell receptor beta chains sequenced from a single sample in a study of blood T cell repertoires in COVID-19. Clones were read by immunoSEQ multiplex PCR, and TCRdb kept only the in-frame ones, dropping some. The table includes 53,000 or so clones, approximately 90% detected once. The sample comprised peripheral blood. All receptors come from a man older than 75 with acute or convalescent COVID-19.

The rearrangement uses TRBV7-6 and TRBJ2-5; 9 bases agree with TRBD2. The CDR3 length is 16 residues. Germline values: CDR1 SGHVS, CDR2 FNYEAQ. J was trimmed by 2 bases and V by 4 bases; bases with no gene match: 8. The CDR3 DNA follows: TGTGCCAGCAGCTCCGGCGGGGGGGCCGGACAAGAGACCCAGTACTTC. Translation: CASSSGGGAGQETQYF.

This sequence joins TRBV11-2 and TRBJ1-3; tentative D call: TRBD1 (6 bases). The CDR3 has 17 amino acids. Germline V gene sequence: CDR1 SGHAT, CDR2 FQNNGV. Between the trimmed V and J ends, which lost 0 bases and 2 bases, there was a span of 14 bases. DNA for the CDR3: TGTGCCAGCAGCTTAGACCGAGGGGGGGCGGCTGGAAACACCATATATTTT. Protein: CASSLDRGGAAGNTIYF.

This clone was detected once. The gene calls are TRBV5-1 and TRBJ2-5, with D maybe TRBD1 (6 bases). The CDR3 is 16 residues long. CDR1 and CDR2 (germline): SGHRS, YFSETQ. Trimming cost V 0 bases and J 5 bases, with 17 bases left between them. CDR3 coding DNA: TGCGCCAGCAGCTTGGGTCGGACAGAAATAACGGAGACCCAGTACTTC. Its translation: CASSLGRTEITETQYF.

The rearrangement joins TRBV29-1 to TRBJ1-1; 8 bases agree with TRBD1. V dropped 6 bases and J dropped 7; count of bases not matched to a gene: 10. The germline V gene encodes CDR1 SQVTM and CDR2 ANQGSEA. This CDR3 has 13 residues. This CDR3 reads CSVQTGGTGEAFF. DNA for the CDR3: TGCAGCGTACAGACAGGAGGGACAGGTGAAGCTTTCTTT. The full variable domain, in which reference TRBV29-1 and TRBJ1-1 provide the parts outside the CDR3, is SAVISQKPSRDICQRGTSLTIQCQVDSQVTMMFWYRQQPGQSLTLIATANQGSEATYESGFVIDKFPISRPNLTFSTLTVSNMSPEDSSIYLCSVQTGGTGEAFFGQGTRLTVV.

This chain links TRBV6-5 with TRBJ1-4; D is ambiguous. V was cut by 6 bases and J by 9 bases, with 17 bases left in between. CDR1 is MNHEY, CDR2 SVGAGI, per germline. The CDR3 covers 14 residues. The CDR3 DNA is TGTGCCAGCAGCCCAACTGAGGGCTCCCAAAAACTGTTTTTT. Protein sequence: CASSPTEGSQKLFF.

The rearrangement joins TRBV5-5 to TRBJ1-1, with TRBD1 matching over 7 bases. The CDR3 length is 17 residues. The V segment lost 4 bases and the J segment 2 bases; nucleotides outside the gene matches: 14. Germline CDR1 reads SGHKS; CDR2 reads YYEKEE (reference sequence). CDR3 coding DNA: TGTGCCAGCAGCCTCTTTCGACAGGGACGGGGAAACACTGAAGCTTTCTTT. Protein sequence: CASSLFRQGRGNTEAFF. Using reference TRBV5-5 and TRBJ1-1 for the parts outside the CDR3, the full variable domain is DAGVTQSPTHLIKTRGQQVTLRCSPISGHKSVSWYQQVLGQGPQFIFQYYEKEERGRGNFPDRFSARQFPNYSSELNVNALLLGDSALYLCASSLFRQGRGNTEAFFGQGTRLTVV.

The count of this clone is one. The genes are TRBV5-1 and TRBJ2-3, with D perhaps TRBD1 (5 bases). Per the germline V gene, CDR1 is SGHRS and CDR2 is YFSETQ. This CDR3 has 15 amino acids. With 0 bases removed from V and 2 bases from J, the gap between germline ends came to 10 bases. The CDR3 protein is CASSLAGHATDTQYF. For the CDR3, the DNA is TGCGCCAGCAGCTTGGCCGGACACGCCACAGATACGCAGTATTTT.

The chain has TRBV5-1 and TRBJ2-3; D gene ambiguous. Trimming pared 0 bases from V and 4 bases from J, leaving 9 bases between. Germline V CDR1 and CDR2: SGHRS, YFSETQ. The CDR3 is 14 residues long. CDR3 bases: TGCGCCAGCAGCTTGGCCAGCGTTCCAGATACGCAGTATTTT. This gives the protein CASSLASVPDTQYF.

V is TRBV5-1 and J is TRBJ2-2; maybe TRBD2 (6 bases). V lost 3 bases and J 3 bases, leaving 6 bases between the germline ends. Germline CDR1 SGHRS, CDR2 YFSETQ. The CDR3 sequence is 13 residues long. In DNA form, the CDR3 reads TGCGCCAGCAGCTGGGGGGACACCGGGGAGCTGTTTTTT. Its translation is CASSWGDTGELFF.

The chain is built from TRBV13 and TRBJ2-7; TRBD1 might be the D (6 bases). Per germline, CDR1 PRHDT and CDR2 FYEKMQ (reference sequence). This CDR3 comprises 16 residues. V was trimmed by 5 bases and J by 1 base, leaving 18 bases between them. CDR3 amino acids: CASSLSTGIRSYEQYF. The CDR3 nucleotides are TGTGCCAGCAGCCTATCCACAGGGATTAGGTCCTACGAGCAGTACTTC.

This chain uses TRBV5-1 with TRBJ2-1; the match to TRBD1 covers 9 bases. V was pared by 0 bases and J by 7 bases, with 5 bases of the junction left unmatched. This CDR3 region has 15 residues. CDR1 is SGHRS and CDR2 is YFSETQ in the germline V gene. The CDR3 here is CASSLVGTGRNEQFF. For the CDR3, the DNA is TGCGCCAGCAGCTTGGTGGGGACAGGGAGGAATGAGCAGTTCTTC.

V and J are TRBV19 and TRBJ1-4; TRBD1 agrees at 7 bases. The CDR3 extends over 14 amino acids. Germline V lookup: CDR1 LNHDA, CDR2 SQIVND (reference sequence). With 7 bases clipped from V and 3 bases from J, the junction kept 5 bases outside the gene matches. CDR3 in DNA: TGTGCCAGTAAACCGGGGACAGCTAATGAAAAACTGTTTTTT. It translates to CASKPGTANEKLFF.

V usage is TRBV11-1 and J usage is TRBJ1-1; D not certain. The CDR3 is made up of 14 amino acids. Germline lookup yields CDR1 SGHAT and CDR2 FQDESV (reference sequence). V lost 2 bases and J 0 bases, leaving 7 bases between the germline ends. The CDR3 sequence: CASSLLSMNTEAFF. The CDR3 nucleotides are TGTGCCAGCAGCTTATTATCTATGAACACTGAAGCTTTCTTT.

The chain combines TRBV6-5 with TRBJ1-2; TRBD1 aligns across 8 bases. The V gene end was trimmed by 6 bases and the J gene end by 4 bases; junction bases not matched to a gene: 10. This CDR3 has 15 amino acids. Germline lookup yields CDR1 MNHEY and CDR2 SVGAGI. CDR3 amino acids: CASRGETGGSYGYTF. CDR3 bases: TGTGCCAGCAGGGGAGAAACAGGGGGTAGCTATGGCTACACCTTC.

The chain recombines TRBV29-1 with TRBJ2-3; no definite D call. Germline V gene data show CDR1 as SQVTM and CDR2 as ANQGSEA. This CDR3 contains 10 residues. Trimming took 6 bases from V and 1 from J, leaving 2 bases between them. The CDR3 reads CSVGTDTQYF. The CDR3 bases are TGCAGCGTCGGCACAGATACGCAGTATTTT.

The chain has TRBV27 and TRBJ2-5, with a tentative D call TRBD2 (7 bases). This CDR3 contains 16 residues. V lost 4 bases and J 2 bases, leaving 17 bases between the germline ends. The germline CDR1 and CDR2 sequences are MNHEY and SMNVEV (reference sequence). CDR3 DNA sequence: TGTGCCAGCAGTTATTCCTCCAGGGGAGGGCAAGAGACCCAGTACTTC. It specifies CASSYSSRGGQETQYF.

This chain links TRBV7-8 with TRBJ2-3; a weak D match, TRBD1 (6 bases). Looked up from germline, CDR1 is SGHVS and CDR2 is FQNEAQ. V was pared by 1 base and J by 0 bases, with 14 bases between. This CDR3 is built from 17 residues. CDR3 nucleotide sequence: TGTGCCAGCAGCTTAGTAAGCGGACAGCCCAGCACAGATACGCAGTATTTT. Its translation is CASSLVSGQPSTDTQYF.

The chain combines TRBV12-5 with TRBJ1-5; TRBD1 matches at 7 bases. This CDR3 region has 14 residues. Germline V CDR1 and CDR2: LGHNT, FRNRAP. V was clipped by 4 bases and J by 7 bases; unmatched bases: 7. CDR3 loop: CASGSGQARQPQHF. DNA for the CDR3: TGTGCTAGTGGTTCCGGACAGGCTAGGCAGCCCCAGCATTTT.

J is TRBJ1-1 and V is TRBV12-5, with 8 bases identical to TRBD1. This CDR3 has 16 residues. CDR1 is LGHNT and CDR2 is FRNRAP in the germline V gene. Losses at the gene ends were 7 bases for V and 1 base for J; bases not matched to a gene: 11. As DNA, the CDR3 is TGTGCTAGTGTTCCGGACCTGGGGACAGGGAACACTGAAGCTTTCTTT. Its protein is CASVPDLGTGNTEAFF.

V usage is TRBV4-1 and J usage is TRBJ2-1; 13 bases fit TRBD2. The J segment lost 0 bases and the V segment lost 5 bases, leaving 7 bases of the junction unmatched. This CDR3 region has 18 residues. The germline CDR1 and CDR2 sequences are MGHRA and YSYEKL. CDR3 sequence reads: CASSKGLAGASSYNEQFF. For the CDR3, the DNA is TGCGCCAGCAGCAAAGGACTAGCGGGGGCTAGCTCCTACAATGAGCAGTTCTTC.

The V and J genes are TRBV4-1 and TRBJ1-3, with 9 positions matching TRBD1. CDR1 is MGHRA, CDR2 YSYEKL, per germline. V shed 1 base, J shed 6 bases, and the junction held 10 bases outside the gene matches. The CDR3 loop spans 17 amino acids. Here the CDR3 DNA reads TGCGCCAGCAGCCAAGCGCTCCGGGGACAGGGATCAAACACCATATATTTT. Its translation: CASSQALRGQGSNTIYF.

This clone was found once. The rearrangement uses TRBV6-5 and TRBJ1-4; 10 bases agree with TRBD1. The ends lost 6 bases at V and 8 bases at J; junction bases unmatched: 6. Germline-derived CDR1 and CDR2 are MNHEY and SVGAGI. The CDR3 length is 14 residues. DNA of the CDR3: TGTGCCAGCAGGCCGGGACAGGGGAAGGAAAAACTGTTTTTT. It encodes CASRPGQGKEKLFF.